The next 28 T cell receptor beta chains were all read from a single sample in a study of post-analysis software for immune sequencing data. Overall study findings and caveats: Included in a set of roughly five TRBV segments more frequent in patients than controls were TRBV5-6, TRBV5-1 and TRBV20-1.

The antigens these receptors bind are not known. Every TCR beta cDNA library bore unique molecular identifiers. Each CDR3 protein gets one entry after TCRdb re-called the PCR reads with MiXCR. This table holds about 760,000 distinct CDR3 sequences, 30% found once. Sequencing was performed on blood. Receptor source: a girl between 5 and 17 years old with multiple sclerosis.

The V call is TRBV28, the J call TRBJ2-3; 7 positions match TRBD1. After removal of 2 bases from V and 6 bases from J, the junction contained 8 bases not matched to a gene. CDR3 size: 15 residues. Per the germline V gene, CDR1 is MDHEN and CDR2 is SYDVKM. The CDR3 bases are TGTGCCAGCAGTTTAGAGGGGGCGCCCCGTGATACGCAGTATTTT. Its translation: CASSLEGAPRDTQYF.

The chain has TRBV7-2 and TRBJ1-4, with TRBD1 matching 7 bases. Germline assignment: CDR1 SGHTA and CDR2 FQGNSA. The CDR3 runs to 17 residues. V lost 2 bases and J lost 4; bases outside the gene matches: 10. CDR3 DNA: TGTGCCAGCAGCTTAACATTCAGGGACAGAGATAATGAAAAACTGTTTTTT. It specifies CASSLTFRDRDNEKLFF.

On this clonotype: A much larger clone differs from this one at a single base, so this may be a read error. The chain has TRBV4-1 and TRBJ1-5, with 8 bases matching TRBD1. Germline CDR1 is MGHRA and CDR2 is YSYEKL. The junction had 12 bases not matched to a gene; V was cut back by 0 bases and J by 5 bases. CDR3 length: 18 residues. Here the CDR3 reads CASSQDPPDRDWHQPQHF. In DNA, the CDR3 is TGCGCCAGCAGCCAAGATCCCCCGGACAGGGATTGGCATCAGCCCCAGCATTTT.

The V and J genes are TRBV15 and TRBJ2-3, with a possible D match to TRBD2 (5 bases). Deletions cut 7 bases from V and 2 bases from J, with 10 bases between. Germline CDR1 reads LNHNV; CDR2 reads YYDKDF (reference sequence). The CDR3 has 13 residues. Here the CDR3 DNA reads TGTGCCACCACCCGGGATAACACAGATACGCAGTATTTT. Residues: CATTRDNTDTQYF.

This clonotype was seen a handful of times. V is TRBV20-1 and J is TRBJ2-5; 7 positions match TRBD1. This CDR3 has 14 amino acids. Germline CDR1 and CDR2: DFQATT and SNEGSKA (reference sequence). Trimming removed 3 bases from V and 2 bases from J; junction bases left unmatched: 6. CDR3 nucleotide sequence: TGCAGTGCTAGCCCGGGACAGTTACAAGAGACCCAGTACTTC. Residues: CSASPGQLQETQYF.

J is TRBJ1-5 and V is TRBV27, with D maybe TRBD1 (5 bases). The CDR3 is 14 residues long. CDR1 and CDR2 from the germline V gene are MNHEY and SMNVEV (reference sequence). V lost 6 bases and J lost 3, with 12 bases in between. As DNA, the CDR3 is TGTGCCAGCAGGTCGGGACTCACCAATCAGCCCCAGCATTTT. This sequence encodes CASRSGLTNQPQHF.

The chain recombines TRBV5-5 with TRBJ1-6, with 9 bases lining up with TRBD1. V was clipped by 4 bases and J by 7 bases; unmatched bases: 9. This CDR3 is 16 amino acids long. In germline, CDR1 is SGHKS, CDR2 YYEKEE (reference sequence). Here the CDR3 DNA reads TGTGCCAGCAGCCAACTGACAGGGGGGGGAAATTCACCCCTCCACTTT. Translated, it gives CASSQLTGGGNSPLHF.

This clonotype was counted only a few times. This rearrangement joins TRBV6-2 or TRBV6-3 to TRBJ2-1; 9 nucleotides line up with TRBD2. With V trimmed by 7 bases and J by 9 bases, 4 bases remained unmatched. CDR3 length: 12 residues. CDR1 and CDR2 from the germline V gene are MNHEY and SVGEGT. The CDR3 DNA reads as TGTGCCAGCACCAATAGCGGGAGTGAGCAGTTCTTC. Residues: CASTNSGSEQFF.

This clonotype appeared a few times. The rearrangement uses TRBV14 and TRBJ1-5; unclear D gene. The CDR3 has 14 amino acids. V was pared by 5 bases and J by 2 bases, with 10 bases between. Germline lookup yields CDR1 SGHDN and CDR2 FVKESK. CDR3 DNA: TGTGCCAGCAGCGGGCATGGGCGCAATCAGCCCCAGCATTTT. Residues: CASSGHGRNQPQHF.

CDR3 coding DNA: TGCGCCAGCAGCCAGGTGAGGGGGACACAAGACAATGAGCAGTTCTTC. Encoded protein: CASSQVRGTQDNEQFF. The chain recombines TRBV4-1 with TRBJ2-1; weak D call: TRBD1 (6 bases). The V and J ends lost 3 bases and 5 bases respectively, with 17 bases between them. This CDR3 is 16 amino acids long. Germline values: CDR1 MGHRA, CDR2 YSYEKL.

In nucleotides, the CDR3 is TGCAGCGTTCGAAAGACGACGGACAGGGTTAACTATGGCTACACCTTC. Translation gives CSVRKTTDRVNYGYTF. The V gene is TRBV29-1, the J gene TRBJ1-2, with TRBD1 matching 8 bases. The CDR3 totals 16 residues. The junction had 12 bases not matched to a gene; V was cut back by 5 bases and J by 1 base. The germline CDR1 and CDR2 sequences are SQVTM and ANQGSEA.

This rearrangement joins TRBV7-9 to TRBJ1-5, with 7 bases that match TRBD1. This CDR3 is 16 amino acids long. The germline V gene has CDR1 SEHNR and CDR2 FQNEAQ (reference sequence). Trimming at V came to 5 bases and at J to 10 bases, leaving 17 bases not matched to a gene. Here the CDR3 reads CASSPSGGGAQGPQHF. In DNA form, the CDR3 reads TGTGCCAGCAGCCCAAGCGGAGGGGGCGCCCAAGGACCCCAGCATTTT. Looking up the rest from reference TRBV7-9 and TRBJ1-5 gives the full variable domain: DTGVSQNPRHKITKRGQNVTFRCDPISEHNRLYWYRQTLGQGPEFLTYFQNEAQLEKSRLLSDRFSAERPKGSFSTLEIQRTEQGDSAMYLCASSPSGGGAQGPQHFGDGTRLSIL.

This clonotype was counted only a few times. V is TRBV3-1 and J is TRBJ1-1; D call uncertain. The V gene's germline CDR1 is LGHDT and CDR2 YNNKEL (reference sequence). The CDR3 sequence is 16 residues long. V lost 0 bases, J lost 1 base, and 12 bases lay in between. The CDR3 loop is CASSQEGSGKNTEAFF. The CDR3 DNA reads TGTGCCAGCAGCCAAGAGGGGTCAGGAAAGAACACTGAAGCTTTCTTT.

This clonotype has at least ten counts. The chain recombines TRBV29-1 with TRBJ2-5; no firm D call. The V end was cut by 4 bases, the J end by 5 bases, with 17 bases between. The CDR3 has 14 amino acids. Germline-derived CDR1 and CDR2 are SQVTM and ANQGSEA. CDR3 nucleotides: TGCAGCGTTGTACAAGGTGTGGGTGGGGAGACCCAGTACTTC. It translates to CSVVQGVGGETQYF.

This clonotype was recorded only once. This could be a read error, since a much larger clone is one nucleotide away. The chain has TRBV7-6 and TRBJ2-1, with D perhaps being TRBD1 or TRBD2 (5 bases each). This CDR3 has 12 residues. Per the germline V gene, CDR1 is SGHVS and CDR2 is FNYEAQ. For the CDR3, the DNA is TGTGCCAACAGCACGTGGGGGAATGAGCAGTTCTTC. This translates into CANSTWGNEQFF.

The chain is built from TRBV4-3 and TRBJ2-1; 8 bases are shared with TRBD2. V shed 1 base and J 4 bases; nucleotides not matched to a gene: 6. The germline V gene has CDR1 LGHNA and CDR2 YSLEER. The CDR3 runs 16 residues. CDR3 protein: CASSQGVAGQYNEQFF. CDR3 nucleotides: TGCGCCAGCAGCCAAGGGGTAGCGGGACAATACAATGAGCAGTTCTTC.

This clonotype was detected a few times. CDR3 DNA: TGCAGCGGAAAGGGAGACACTGAAGCTTTCTTT. This gives the protein CSGKGDTEAFF. This chain links TRBV20-1 with TRBJ1-1; D not resolved. The germline V gene encodes CDR1 DFQATT and CDR2 SNEGSKA (reference sequence). This CDR3 region has 11 residues.

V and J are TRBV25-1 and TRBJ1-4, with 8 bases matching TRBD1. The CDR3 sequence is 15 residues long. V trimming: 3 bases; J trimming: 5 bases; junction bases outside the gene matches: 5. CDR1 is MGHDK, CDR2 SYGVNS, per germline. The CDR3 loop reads CASSDAGGKNEKLFF. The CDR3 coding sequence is TGTGCCAGCAGTGATGCAGGGGGCAAGAATGAAAAACTGTTTTTT.

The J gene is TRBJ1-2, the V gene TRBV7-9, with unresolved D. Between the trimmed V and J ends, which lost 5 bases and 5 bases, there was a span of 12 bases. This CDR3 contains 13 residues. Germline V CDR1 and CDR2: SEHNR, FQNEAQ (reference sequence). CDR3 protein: CASSRGVPYGYTF. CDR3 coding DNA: TGTGCCAGCAGCCGCGGGGTACCTTATGGCTACACCTTC.

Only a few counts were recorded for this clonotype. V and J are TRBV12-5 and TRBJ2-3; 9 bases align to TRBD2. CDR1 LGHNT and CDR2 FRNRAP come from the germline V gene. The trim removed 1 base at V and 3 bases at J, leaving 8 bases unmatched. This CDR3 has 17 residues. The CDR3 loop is CASGLARSSGMTDTQYF. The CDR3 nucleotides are TGTGCTAGTGGTTTGGCACGCTCTAGCGGGATGACAGATACGCAGTATTTT.

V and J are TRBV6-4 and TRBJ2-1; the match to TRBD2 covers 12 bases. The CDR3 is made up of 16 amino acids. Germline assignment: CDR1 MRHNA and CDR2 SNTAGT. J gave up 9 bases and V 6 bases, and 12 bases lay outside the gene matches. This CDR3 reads CASSILAGGPVGEQFF. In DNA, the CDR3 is TGTGCCAGCAGCATTCTAGCGGGAGGGCCCGTAGGTGAGCAGTTCTTC.

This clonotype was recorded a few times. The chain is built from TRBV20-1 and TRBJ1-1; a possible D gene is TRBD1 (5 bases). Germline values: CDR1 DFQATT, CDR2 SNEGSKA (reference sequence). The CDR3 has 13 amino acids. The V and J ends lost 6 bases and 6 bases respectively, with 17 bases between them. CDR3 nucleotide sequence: TGCAGTGCCGAGCGGGGGAGGGGCCCTGAAGCTTTCTTT. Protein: CSAERGRGPEAFF.

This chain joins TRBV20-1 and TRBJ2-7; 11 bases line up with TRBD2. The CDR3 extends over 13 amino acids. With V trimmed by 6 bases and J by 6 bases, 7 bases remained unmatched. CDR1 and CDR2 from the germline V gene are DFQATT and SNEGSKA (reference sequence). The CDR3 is CSARLAGPAEQYF. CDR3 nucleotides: TGCAGTGCCAGACTAGCGGGGCCGGCCGAGCAGTACTTC.

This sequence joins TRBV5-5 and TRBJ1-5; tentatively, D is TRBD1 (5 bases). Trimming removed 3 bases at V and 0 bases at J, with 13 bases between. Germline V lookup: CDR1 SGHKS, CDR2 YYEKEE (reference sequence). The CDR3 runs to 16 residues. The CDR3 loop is CASSSRQSDSNQPQHF. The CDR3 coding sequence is TGTGCCAGCAGCTCCAGACAGAGCGATAGCAATCAGCCCCAGCATTTT.

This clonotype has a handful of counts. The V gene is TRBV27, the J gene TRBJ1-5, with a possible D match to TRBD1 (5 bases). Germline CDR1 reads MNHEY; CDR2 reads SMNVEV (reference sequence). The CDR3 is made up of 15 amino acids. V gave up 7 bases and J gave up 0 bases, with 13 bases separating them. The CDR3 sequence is CASTDSGGSNQPQHF. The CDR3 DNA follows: TGTGCCAGCACTGACTCTGGGGGTAGCAATCAGCCCCAGCATTTT.

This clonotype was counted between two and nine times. The CDR3 coding sequence is TGTGCCAGCAGCGTAGGGGCAGGGAGGAACACTGAAGCTTTCTTT. Translated: CASSVGAGRNTEAFF. The chain recombines TRBV9 with TRBJ1-1; D perhaps matches TRBD1 (5 bases). There are 15 residues in the CDR3. Trimming pared 0 bases from V and 1 base from J, leaving 10 bases between. Germline V gene data show CDR1 as SGDLS and CDR2 as YYNGEE.

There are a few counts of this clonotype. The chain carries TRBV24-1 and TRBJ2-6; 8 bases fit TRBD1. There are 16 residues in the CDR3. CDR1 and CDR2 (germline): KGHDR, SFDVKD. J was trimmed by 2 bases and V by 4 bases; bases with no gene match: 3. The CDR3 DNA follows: TGTGCCACCAGTGAAGCAGGGGGCCCTGGGGCCAACGTCCTGACTTTC. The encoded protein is CATSEAGGPGANVLTF.

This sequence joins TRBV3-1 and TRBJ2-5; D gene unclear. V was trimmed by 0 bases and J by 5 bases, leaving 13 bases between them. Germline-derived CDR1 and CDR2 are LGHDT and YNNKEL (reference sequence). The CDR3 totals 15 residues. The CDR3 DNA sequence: TGTGCCAGCAGCCAAGATGGTGTGCCTAGGGAGACCCAGTACTTC. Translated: CASSQDGVPRETQYF.